This T cell receptor (beta chain) is from a study of cytomegalovirus exposure and HLA in healthy donors. PCR employed 60 Vbeta and 13 Jbeta primers. Assay used: immunoSEQ multiplex PCR; TCRdb lists only in-frame clones, some missing. Here the sample spans 60,000 to 85,000 clones, over 70% being singletons. Regarding the study as a whole: Other equally common chains were less clonally expanded than HLA-associated TCR beta chains, a later analysis showed. Among CMV-associated TCR beta chains, most appeared HLA-restricted in a later analysis.

A remark on this clone: Its antigen is not identified.

The sequencing sample was made of PBMCs. This TCR was sampled from a man aged 40-55 years in good health and CMV-seronegative.

The CDR3: CASSTTGEGYNEQFF. As DNA, the CDR3 is TGCGCCAGCAGCACAACAGGGGAAGGGTACAATGAGCAGTTCTTC. The chain has TRBV5-1 and TRBJ2-1; TRBD1 aligns across 7 bases. Germline trimming cut 4 bases from V and 4 bases from J; bases unmatched to any gene: 8. Per germline, CDR1 SGHRS and CDR2 YFSETQ. CDR3 length equals 15 residues.